The 13 T cell receptor beta chains in this list originate from one sample, sequenced in a study of cytomegalovirus exposure and HLA in healthy donors. The PCR ran on 60 Vbeta and 13 Jbeta primers. Measured with immunoSEQ multiplex PCR; TCRdb has only the in-frame clones, and not every one. The sample records tens of thousands of clones, roughly three quarters being singletons. The sample was PBMCs. Receptors were obtained from a man aged 25-40 years in good health and CMV-seronegative.

This chain links TRBV5-6 with TRBJ2-7, with 7 bases lining up with TRBD1. CDR3 length: 15 residues. From germline, CDR1 is SGHDT and CDR2 YYEEEE. J gave up 0 bases and V 4 bases, and 7 bases lay outside the gene matches. The CDR3 here is CASSRDRKSSYEQYF. CDR3 in DNA: TGTGCCAGCAGCAGGGACAGAAAAAGCTCCTACGAGCAGTACTTC.

The rearrangement joins TRBV7-2 to TRBJ1-2; D is unclear. With 7 bases removed from V and 5 bases from J, the gap between germline ends came to 20 bases. Per the germline V gene, CDR1 is SGHTA and CDR2 is FQGNSA. The CDR3 is 15 residues long. The CDR3: CASTHVVRVGYGYTF. In nucleotides, the CDR3 is TGTGCCAGCACCCACGTAGTGAGGGTGGGGTATGGCTACACCTTC.

The CDR3: CASSLAQGGLNIQYF. The CDR3 nucleotides read TGTGCCAGCAGCTTAGCGCAGGGGGGTTTAAACATTCAGTACTTC. The rearrangement links TRBV7-2 to TRBJ2-4; the D gene is possibly TRBD1 (7 bases). Germline CDR1 SGHTA, CDR2 FQGNSA. V was pared by 0 bases and J by 6 bases, with 12 bases between. The CDR3 contains 15 residues.

This clone was found once. The rearrangement links TRBV6-6 to TRBJ1-4; D is uncertain. This CDR3 is 15 amino acids long. V lost 4 bases to trimming and J lost 7 bases, with 16 bases between them. Germline values: CDR1 MNHNY, CDR2 SVGAGI (reference sequence). CDR3 region: CASSLILSGGEKLFF. CDR3 in DNA: TGTGCCAGCAGTTTGATTTTATCGGGAGGTGAAAAACTGTTTTTT.

The V and J genes are TRBV6-1 and TRBJ2-7; possibly TRBD2 for D (6 bases). Germline CDR1 is MNHNS and CDR2 is SASEGT. This CDR3 has 15 residues. Trimming removed 3 bases at V and 0 bases at J, with 12 bases between. CDR3 protein: CASSDSGVSSYEQYF. CDR3 DNA: TGTGCCAGCAGTGATTCGGGGGTAAGCTCCTACGAGCAGTACTTC.

The chain combines TRBV10-2 with TRBJ2-5, with 8 bases fitting TRBD1. Germline V gene lookup returns CDR1 WSHSY and CDR2 SAAADI. V shed 7 bases, J shed 3 bases, and the junction held 4 bases outside the gene matches. The CDR3 is 13 residues long. CDR3 sequence: CASNPDREETQYF. As DNA, the CDR3 is TGCGCCAGCAACCCGGACAGGGAAGAGACCCAGTACTTC.

The chain has TRBV5-4 and TRBJ2-6; 7 bases are a match to TRBD1. From germline, CDR1 is SGHNT and CDR2 YYREEE (reference sequence). CDR3 length: 16 amino acids. The ends lost 4 bases at V and 4 bases at J; junction bases unmatched: 8. Here the CDR3 reads CASSRLGGSGANVLTF. CDR3 DNA: TGTGCCAGCAGCAGGTTAGGGGGCTCCGGGGCCAACGTCCTGACTTTC.

The chain employs TRBV11-2 and TRBJ1-6; 7 bases map to TRBD1. The CDR3 loop spans 15 amino acids. V trimming: 5 bases; J trimming: 7 bases; junction bases outside the gene matches: 8. CDR1 is SGHAT and CDR2 is FQNNGV in the germline V gene. DNA for the CDR3: TGTGCCAGCAGCCCACAGGGGAAAGGGAATTCACCCCTCCACTTT. Residues: CASSPQGKGNSPLHF.

A few counts support this clone. This rearrangement joins TRBV5-4 to TRBJ1-2; D not resolved. Per germline, CDR1 SGHNT and CDR2 YYREEE (reference sequence). The CDR3 extends over 14 amino acids. Trimming stripped 0 bases from V and 6 bases from J, with 12 bases between. Written as DNA, the CDR3 is TGTGCCAGCAGCTTGGCCGCGGGGTTAAATGGCTACACCTTC. This sequence encodes CASSLAAGLNGYTF.

This clone has only one observation. The chain employs TRBV19 and TRBJ2-3; weak D call: TRBD2 (5 bases). This CDR3 is built from 14 residues. Trimming pared 3 bases from V and 2 bases from J, leaving 9 bases between. Germline V lookup: CDR1 LNHDA, CDR2 SQIVND (reference sequence). CDR3: CASSIGGITDTQYF. CDR3 bases: TGTGCCAGTAGTATCGGAGGAATCACAGATACGCAGTATTTT.

The J gene is TRBJ1-5, the V gene TRBV5-1; 7 bases match TRBD1. The CDR3 length is 16 residues. Per germline, CDR1 SGHRS and CDR2 YFSETQ. V trimming: 4 bases; J trimming: 3 bases; junction bases outside the gene matches: 10. Here the CDR3 reads CASSLGQDLYNQPQHF. DNA of the CDR3: TGCGCCAGCAGCCTCGGACAGGATCTTTACAATCAGCCCCAGCATTTT.

The V and J genes are TRBV7-6 and TRBJ2-7; D call uncertain. Germline V gene data show CDR1 as SGHVS and CDR2 as FNYEAQ. The CDR3 extends over 14 amino acids. V shed 1 base and J shed 1 base, with 8 bases lying between them. The CDR3 nucleotides read TGTGCCAGCAGCTTAGAGACATCTTCCTACGAGCAGTACTTC. Protein product: CASSLETSSYEQYF.

The chain couples TRBV5-1 to TRBJ1-1; tentative D call: TRBD1 (5 bases). Germline CDR1 SGHRS, CDR2 YFSETQ. The CDR3 length is 16 residues. Trimming took 0 bases from V and 0 from J, leaving 12 bases between them. CDR3 DNA: TGCGCCAGCAGCTTGGTCGGGGGACCCATGAACACTGAAGCTTTCTTT. Its protein product is CASSLVGGPMNTEAFF.